This entry lists 30 T cell receptor beta chains sequenced from one sample in a study of chemoradiotherapy in HPV16-positive cancers. Using immunoSEQ multiplex PCR, the repertoire was profiled, and TCRdb retains in-frame clones only, with some absent. The table has 7,500 to 10,000 clones, roughly four fifths seen once. The sample was acquired from a patient who underwent chemoradiotherapy. The receptors here all came from a human donor with HPV-associated anogenital cancer.

The chain recombines TRBV6-5 with TRBJ2-3, with 9 bases identical to TRBD2. The CDR3 covers 15 residues. Trimming took 6 bases from V and 5 from J; bases not matched to a gene: 9. CDR1 is MNHEY, CDR2 SVGAGI, per germline. The CDR3 DNA is TGTGCCAGCAGATCAAAAGCGGGGGGAATAGATACGCAGTATTTT. Protein: CASRSKAGGIDTQYF.

This clone occurred a few times. The chain employs TRBV4-3 and TRBJ2-1, with 11 bases matching TRBD2. Germline values: CDR1 LGHNA, CDR2 YSLEER. Unmatched junction bases numbered 8, after V lost 0 bases and J lost 10 bases. The CDR3 consists of 16 residues. The CDR3 here is CASSQDIAGGPREQFF. CDR3 in DNA: TGCGCCAGCAGCCAAGACATAGCGGGAGGGCCTCGGGAGCAGTTCTTC.

V and J are TRBV7-9 and TRBJ1-6, with D possibly matching TRBD1 (6 bases). V was trimmed by 3 bases and J by 11 bases, leaving 14 bases between them. The germline V gene encodes CDR1 SEHNR and CDR2 FQNEAQ (reference sequence). The CDR3 is 14 amino acids. The CDR3 DNA sequence: TGTGCCAGCAGCTTTCTTACAGGGTCGACACCCCTCCACTTT. This translates into CASSFLTGSTPLHF.

This chain uses TRBV5-1 with TRBJ1-2, with 9 bases identical to TRBD1. This CDR3 contains 16 residues. Germline lookup yields CDR1 SGHRS and CDR2 YFSETQ. The V segment lost 4 bases and the J segment 5 bases; nucleotides outside the gene matches: 12. CDR3 nucleotide sequence: TGCGCCAGCAGCGAGGGACAGGGAGGGGGTATTTATGGCTACACCTTC. Its protein product is CASSEGQGGGIYGYTF.

This sequence joins TRBV27 and TRBJ2-2, with 9 bases that match TRBD1. V lost 4 bases, J lost 6 bases, and 15 bases stayed unmatched. The CDR3 sequence is 18 residues long. Germline assignment: CDR1 MNHEY and CDR2 SMNVEV (reference sequence). The CDR3 DNA reads TGTGCCAGCAGTTGGGGACAGGGAAGTGTGGGATCTGCCGGGGAGCTGTTTTTT. Amino acid sequence: CASSWGQGSVGSAGELFF.

V and J are TRBV15 and TRBJ1-2, with D hard to call. Deletions cut 5 bases from V and 7 bases from J, with 14 bases between. Germline values: CDR1 LNHNV, CDR2 YYDKDF (reference sequence). The length of the CDR3 is 13 residues. Here the CDR3 DNA reads TGTGCCACCAGCGAAGATCTACTAGGTGGCTACACCTTC. It yields the protein CATSEDLLGGYTF.

V and J are TRBV9 and TRBJ1-2; D is undetermined. This CDR3 region has 14 residues. Germline assignment: CDR1 SGDLS and CDR2 YYNGEE. Deletions cut 0 bases from V and 8 bases from J, with 14 bases between. CDR3 DNA: TGTGCCAGCAGCGTAGGGAGGGTAGGAGAAGGCTACACCTTC. It codes for CASSVGRVGEGYTF.

The chain links TRBV11-2 to TRBJ2-2; D may match TRBD1 or TRBD2 (6 bases each). Per germline, CDR1 SGHAT and CDR2 FQNNGV. The CDR3 totals 19 residues. V lost 4 bases to trimming and J lost 5 bases, with 26 bases between them. The CDR3 spells CASSSSNVRRGGGTGELFF. DNA of the CDR3: TGTGCCAGCAGCTCGTCCAACGTGAGGAGAGGAGGGGGGACCGGGGAGCTGTTTTTT.

The J gene is TRBJ2-1, the V gene TRBV2; 8 positions match TRBD2. The V segment lost 2 bases and the J segment 10 bases; nucleotides outside the gene matches: 10. The CDR3 covers 15 residues. Germline V CDR1 and CDR2: SNHLY, FYNNEI. The CDR3 here is CASSEKVAGLLEQFF. Here the CDR3 DNA reads TGTGCCAGCAGTGAAAAGGTAGCGGGGCTCCTGGAGCAGTTCTTC.

The chain carries TRBV5-6 and TRBJ1-2, with 10 nucleotides matching TRBD1. The CDR3 is 18 amino acids. From germline, CDR1 is SGHDT and CDR2 YYEEEE. V lost 4 bases to trimming and J lost 1 base; unmatched junction nucleotides: 13. The CDR3 protein is CASSPVIDRDRGNYGYTF. The CDR3 DNA follows: TGTGCCAGCAGCCCCGTTATTGACCGGGACAGGGGTAACTATGGCTACACCTTC.

This clone was recorded once. This sequence joins TRBV7-2 and TRBJ2-7; no definite D call. The length of the CDR3 is 15 residues. The V and J ends lost 3 bases and 0 bases respectively, with 12 bases between them. In germline, CDR1 is SGHTA, CDR2 FQGNSA. CDR3 protein: CASSFRGPGSYEQYF. The DNA of the CDR3 is TGTGCCAGCAGCTTTAGAGGTCCGGGCTCCTACGAGCAGTACTTC.

CDR3 sequence reads: CASSVVGGTPYNEQFF. For the CDR3, the DNA is TGTGCCAGCAGCGTAGTGGGCGGGACCCCCTACAATGAGCAGTTCTTC. The V and J genes are TRBV9 and TRBJ2-1; D may be TRBD2 (6 bases). The CDR3 totals 16 residues. Trimming stripped 0 bases from V and 2 bases from J, with 12 bases between. Germline CDR1 reads SGDLS; CDR2 reads YYNGEE. Variable domain in full (rest from reference TRBV9 and TRBJ2-1): DSGVTQTPKHLITATGQRVTLRCSPRSGDLSVYWYQQSLDQGLQFLIQYYNGEERAKGNILERFSAQQFPDLHSELNLSSLELGDSALYFCASSVVGGTPYNEQFFGPGTRLTVL.

This clone was picked up a small number of times. The chain combines TRBV27 with TRBJ2-7; 12 nucleotides align to TRBD2. The CDR3 spans 14 residues. Germline-derived CDR1 and CDR2 are MNHEY and SMNVEV (reference sequence). Unmatched junction bases numbered 4, after V lost 6 bases and J lost 4 bases. In DNA, the CDR3 is TGTGCCAGCAGCGGACTAGCGGGGCGATACGAGCAGTACTTC. Amino acid sequence: CASSGLAGRYEQYF.

The rearrangement uses TRBV18 and TRBJ2-5; D possibly uses TRBD1 or TRBD2 (5 bases each). Trimming stripped 3 bases from V and 5 bases from J, with 16 bases between. Germline V CDR1 and CDR2: KGHSH, LQKENI. The CDR3 contains 15 residues. This chain's CDR3 is CASSPAGTSGETQYF. CDR3 coding DNA: TGTGCCAGCTCACCTGCCGGGACGAGTGGGGAGACCCAGTACTTC.

V gene TRBV10-1 combines with J gene TRBJ2-2, with 10 bases that match TRBD1. The V and J ends lost 5 bases and 3 bases, in that order; junction bases with no gene match: 15. In germline, CDR1 is WNHNN, CDR2 SYGVQD (reference sequence). This CDR3 has 19 residues. CDR3 sequence: CASSSGTGDLSGYTGELFF. The CDR3 DNA reads TGCGCCAGCAGTTCCGGGACAGGGGATCTTAGCGGGTACACCGGGGAGCTGTTTTTT.

The rearrangement uses TRBV12-5 and TRBJ1-3, with D unclear. CDR3 length: 16 amino acids. V lost 0 bases to trimming and J lost 0 bases, with 9 bases between them. Germline CDR1 reads LGHNT; CDR2 reads FRNRAP. This CDR3 reads CASGLVLARSGNTIYF. The CDR3 nucleotides read TGTGCTAGTGGTTTGGTACTAGCCCGCTCTGGAAACACCATATATTTT. Complete variable domain (other parts from reference TRBV12-5 and TRBJ1-3): DARVTQTPRHKVTEMGQEVTMRCQPILGHNTVFWYRQTMMQGLELLAYFRNRAPLDDSGMPKDRFSAEMPDATLATLKIQPSEPRDSAVYFCASGLVLARSGNTIYFGEGSWLTVV.

The V call is TRBV18, the J call TRBJ2-7; maybe TRBD2 (5 bases). The germline V and J ends were trimmed by 3 bases and 4 bases, with 13 bases remaining between them. Germline lookup yields CDR1 KGHSH and CDR2 LQKENI. The CDR3 consists of 14 residues. This CDR3 is CASSPGVGGYEQYF. The CDR3 region has the DNA TGTGCCAGCTCACCCGGGGTGGGTGGTTACGAGCAGTACTTC.

This clone was counted once. The V call is TRBV21-1, the J call TRBJ1-4. TRBV21-1 is marked as a pseudogene. CDR3 length equals 16 residues. DNA of the CDR3: TGTGCCAGCAGCAAAGTGGGGGGCATAGGAGAGGAAAAACTGTTTTTT. Translated: CASSKVGGIGEEKLFF.

The J gene is TRBJ2-7, the V gene TRBV28; 9 bases are shared with TRBD1. CDR1 and CDR2 from the germline V gene are MDHEN and SYDVKM. The CDR3 extends over 14 amino acids. V shed 2 bases and J 7 bases; nucleotides not matched to a gene: 6. CDR3: CASSLRTGGGEQYF. CDR3 nucleotides: TGTGCCAGCAGTTTACGCACAGGGGGCGGTGAGCAGTACTTC.

The gene calls are TRBV5-1 and TRBJ1-1, with 10 bases identical to TRBD1. CDR1 and CDR2 from the germline V gene are SGHRS and YFSETQ. This CDR3 spans 16 amino acids. The ends lost 4 bases at V and 0 bases at J; junction bases unmatched: 6. The DNA of the CDR3 is TGCGCCAGCAGCGAGGGGACAGGGGTACTGAACACTGAAGCTTTCTTT. Translated: CASSEGTGVLNTEAFF.

This clone was counted only a few times. The gene calls are TRBV6-4 and TRBJ1-5; D not certain. The CDR3 extends over 13 amino acids. The germline V gene encodes CDR1 MRHNA and CDR2 SNTAGT. Trimming left V 3 bases short and J 3 bases short, with 6 bases between. The CDR3 loop reads CASSEQLNQPQHF. In DNA form, the CDR3 reads TGTGCCAGCAGTGAGCAGCTCAATCAGCCCCAGCATTTT.

This clone appeared a few times. The chain couples TRBV2 to TRBJ1-2; D not resolved. CDR3 size: 13 residues. CDR1 is SNHLY and CDR2 is FYNNEI in the germline V gene. Trimming left V 6 bases short and J 8 bases short, with 16 bases between. As DNA, the CDR3 is TGTGCCAGCAGGGGGTCTGGGCTAGGGGGCTACACCTTC. It is translated as CASRGSGLGGYTF.

This chain uses TRBV14 with TRBJ1-2, with 10 bases that match TRBD1. The CDR3 length is 15 residues. The germline CDR1 and CDR2 sequences are SGHDN and FVKESK. J lost 6 bases, V lost 3 bases, and 7 bases had no gene match. The CDR3 DNA sequence: TGTGCCAGCAGCCAGATGACAGGGGGCTCGGATGGCTACACCTTC. Its protein product is CASSQMTGGSDGYTF.

This clone appeared once. V is TRBV6-5 and J is TRBJ2-2, with 7 bases identical to TRBD1. V lost 11 bases and J lost 3; bases outside the gene matches: 12. The CDR3 extends over 15 amino acids. Per germline, CDR1 MNHEY and CDR2 SVGAGI. The CDR3 region is CASGGGVYDTGELFF. The CDR3 bases are TGTGCCTCAGGGGGTGGGGTTTACGACACCGGGGAGCTGTTTTTT.

The chain combines TRBV19 with TRBJ1-1; the match to TRBD1 covers 9 bases. This CDR3 comprises 13 residues. V shed 6 bases and J 4 bases; nucleotides not matched to a gene: 3. The V gene's germline CDR1 is LNHDA and CDR2 SQIVND (reference sequence). This CDR3 reads CASRTTGGTEAFF. CDR3 in DNA: TGTGCCAGTAGGACGACAGGGGGCACTGAAGCTTTCTTT.

The CDR3 sequence: CASSILGSSYEQYF. CDR3 nucleotide sequence: TGTGCCAGTAGTATATTGGGCAGCTCCTACGAGCAGTACTTC. The chain links TRBV19 to TRBJ2-7; unclear D gene. Trimming took 2 bases from V and 0 from J, leaving 8 bases between them. The length of the CDR3 is 14 residues. The germline gives CDR1 LNHDA, CDR2 SQIVND (reference sequence).

This chain joins TRBV29-1 and TRBJ2-5; D is uncertain. Between the trimmed V and J ends, which lost 3 bases and 4 bases, there was a span of 6 bases. There are 11 residues in the CDR3. The V gene's germline CDR1 is SQVTM and CDR2 ANQGSEA. The CDR3 nucleotides read TGCAGCGTTGATCGAACAGAGACCCAGTACTTC. Translating it yields CSVDRTETQYF.

This chain joins TRBV7-9 and TRBJ1-2; maybe TRBD1 (5 bases). The V gene lost 1 base and the J gene lost 6 bases, with 9 bases spanning the gap. Germline CDR1 and CDR2: SEHNR and FQNEAQ (reference sequence). The CDR3 loop spans 13 amino acids. The CDR3 region has the DNA TGTGCCAGCAGCTTAGTATCACAGGATGGCTACACCTTC. Translating it yields CASSLVSQDGYTF.

V and J are TRBV27 and TRBJ2-1; 12 bases agree with TRBD2. Trimming took 7 bases from V and 7 from J; bases not matched to a gene: 17. The CDR3 runs to 18 residues. Germline values: CDR1 MNHEY, CDR2 SMNVEV (reference sequence). CDR3: CASKPVGLAGGSVNEQFF. CDR3 DNA sequence: TGTGCCAGCAAGCCCGTCGGGCTAGCGGGGGGGTCGGTGAATGAGCAGTTCTTC.

A few counts support this clone. V is TRBV28 and J is TRBJ1-5; D gene uncertain. The CDR3 totals 12 residues. Between the trimmed V and J ends, which lost 6 bases and 4 bases, there was a span of 7 bases. In germline, CDR1 is MDHEN, CDR2 SYDVKM. DNA for the CDR3: TGTGCCAGCAGGTGGGGTAATCAGCCCCAGCATTTT. Its protein is CASRWGNQPQHF.